These 10 T cell receptor beta chains originate from one sample sequenced in a study of blood T cells in healthy people across ages. A second about 7 to 12 cycle PCR used barcoded and J-beta primers. TCRdb re-called the 5' RACE reads with MiXCR, one entry per CDR3 protein. In the table there are 750,000 to 950,000 distinct CDR3 sequences, about 29% of which are singletons. The sample was also reused in another study, on T cells of mothers and their children.

The sample comprised blood. The receptors were gathered from a woman in her thirties or forties in good health.

A few counts support this clonotype. This rearrangement joins TRBV7-8 to TRBJ2-1; maybe TRBD1 (6 bases). CDR3 length: 16 residues. Trimming removed 5 bases at V and 3 bases at J, with 17 bases between. Germline assignment: CDR1 SGHVS and CDR2 FQNEAQ. CDR3 region: CASSPDPTGLYNEQFF. The CDR3 DNA reads as TGTGCCAGCAGCCCAGACCCAACAGGGCTCTACAATGAGCAGTTCTTC.

The genes are TRBV7-2 and TRBJ2-5; D perhaps matches TRBD2 (5 bases). Trimming removed 4 bases at V and 1 base at J, with 16 bases between. CDR3 size: 16 residues. The V gene's germline CDR1 is SGHTA and CDR2 FQGNSA. This CDR3 is CASSSRVYQLQETQYF. The CDR3 region has the DNA TGTGCCAGCAGCTCGCGGGTCTACCAACTCCAAGAGACCCAGTACTTC.

This clonotype has more than one count but fewer than ten. The chain joins TRBV28 to TRBJ1-4, with D tentatively TRBD1 (5 bases). Per germline, CDR1 MDHEN and CDR2 SYDVKM. The CDR3 consists of 14 residues. V lost 6 bases to trimming and J lost 5 bases, with 13 bases between them. This CDR3 reads CASSPRGPNEKLFF. The CDR3 DNA follows: TGTGCCAGCAGCCCCCGGGGACCAAATGAAAAACTGTTTTTT.

This clonotype occurred a few times. V usage is TRBV12-3 or TRBV12-4 and J usage is TRBJ2-7, with D hard to call. V was trimmed by 3 bases and J by 0 bases, leaving 15 bases between them. The CDR3 runs to 16 residues. CDR3 coding DNA: TGTGCCAGCAGTTTTGAGGATCGACCGCACTCCTACGAGCAGTACTTC. Protein: CASSFEDRPHSYEQYF.

V is TRBV11-2 and J is TRBJ2-2; 14 positions agree with TRBD2. The germline CDR1 and CDR2 sequences are SGHAT and FQNNGV. This CDR3 is 18 amino acids long. The trim removed 4 bases at V and 3 bases at J, leaving 7 bases unmatched. The DNA for the CDR3 is TGTGCCAGCAGCTGGACTAGCGGGGGGCTCTATTACACCGGGGAGCTGTTTTTT. Protein sequence: CASSWTSGGLYYTGELFF. Filled out from reference TRBV11-2 and TRBJ2-2, the complete variable domain reads EAGVAQSPRYKIIEKRQSVAFWCNPISGHATLYWYQQILGQGPKLLIQFQNNGVVDDSQLPKDRFSAERLKGVDSTLKIQPAKLEDSAVYLCASSWTSGGLYYTGELFFGEGSRLTVL.

The chain combines TRBV5-8 with TRBJ2-7, with unresolved D. The CDR3 loop spans 16 amino acids. V lost 1 base, J lost 0 bases, and 14 bases lay in between. Germline V gene lookup returns CDR1 SGHTS and CDR2 YDEGEE. The CDR3 spells CASSLFRRSSSYEQYF. CDR3 DNA: TGTGCCAGCAGCTTGTTTCGCAGGTCGAGCTCCTACGAGCAGTACTTC.

A note on this clonotype: This may arise from a read error, as a much more abundant clone is one base away. The chain employs TRBV29-1 and TRBJ2-4; TRBD2 matches at 16 bases. This CDR3 comprises 17 residues. Germline-derived CDR1 and CDR2 are SQVTM and ANQGSEA. The ends lost 7 bases at V and 7 bases at J; junction bases unmatched: 13. The CDR3 DNA reads as TGCAGCGAGTGTACCGGGACTAGCGGGAGGGCTTGGAACATTCAGTACTTC. Its translation is CSECTGTSGRAWNIQYF. Using reference TRBV29-1 and TRBJ2-4 for the parts outside the CDR3, the full variable domain is SAVISQKPSRDICQRGTSLTIQCQVDSQVTMMFWYRQQPGQSLTLIATANQGSEATYESGFVIDKFPISRPNLTFSTLTVSNMSPEDSSIYLCSECTGTSGRAWNIQYFGAGTRLSVL.

On this clonotype itself: A read error may account for a junction end that differs from germline. The V and J genes are TRBV27 and TRBJ1-2; 10 nucleotides align to TRBD1. This CDR3 has 16 amino acids. Germline CDR1 reads MNHEY; CDR2 reads SMNVEV (reference sequence). The CDR3 nucleotides are TGTACCAGCAGCCGGGACAGGGGTACAGCTAACTATGGCTACACCTTC. It yields the protein CTSSRDRGTANYGYTF.

There are a few counts of this clonotype. V gene TRBV20-1 combines with J gene TRBJ2-3, with 12 bases lining up with TRBD2. This CDR3 region has 14 residues. CDR1 DFQATT and CDR2 SNEGSKA come from the germline V gene (reference sequence). The CDR3 protein is CTPRTSGGTDTQYF. The CDR3 DNA follows: TGCACTCCAAGGACTAGCGGGGGCACAGATACGCAGTATTTT.

This clonotype was observed at least ten times. This chain's CDR3 is CATSRDTGGETQYF. Here the CDR3 DNA reads TGTGCCACCAGCAGAGATACAGGGGGAGAGACCCAGTACTTC. The chain uses TRBV15 and TRBJ2-5, with 8 bases lining up with TRBD1. This CDR3 has 14 amino acids. J lost 4 bases, V lost 0 bases, and 1 base had no gene match. Germline CDR1 reads LNHNV; CDR2 reads YYDKDF (reference sequence). Full variable domain (rest looked up from reference TRBV15 and TRBJ2-5): DAMVIQNPRYQVTQFGKPVTLSCSQTLNHNVMYWYQQKSSQAPKLLFHYYDKDFNNEADTPDNFQSRRPNTSFCFLDIRSPGLGDTAMYLCATSRDTGGETQYFGPGTRLLVL.